This TCR beta chain is drawn from a study of OX40 agonist ivuxolimab in advanced cancers. Study-wide context: The patients received agonistic anti-OX40 (CD134) antibody ivuxolimab. General study points: CD4+ and CD8+ blood T cells expanded clonally by week 6 at 0.1 to 3.0 mg/kg.

Per the germline V gene, CDR1 is SGDLS and CDR2 is YYNGEE. The V end was cut by 0 bases, the J end by 0 bases, with 6 bases between. This CDR3 region has 15 residues. This clone was seen a single time. Its cognate antigen is unknown. Sequencing was performed with immunoSEQ multiplex PCR; in TCRdb, only in-frame clones are kept and a portion is missing. The sample yields 14,000 or so clones, about 81% seen once. The TCR was taken from an adult with an advanced solid tumor such as melanoma, head and neck, liver or kidney cancer. This rearrangement joins TRBV9 to TRBJ2-2; possibly TRBD1 for D (5 bases). Sequencing used CD4+ or CD8+ T cells sorted from blood, obtained in a trial of the OX40 agonist ivuxolimab. CDR3 sequence (DNA): TGTGCCAGCAGCGTAGAAGGGGCGAACACCGGGGAGCTGTTTTTT. It is translated as CASSVEGANTGELFF.